These 11 T cell receptor beta chains came from one sample sequenced in a study of blood T cell repertoires in COVID-19. Data came from immunoSEQ multiplex PCR; TCRdb stores just in-frame clones and leaves some out. This sample has under 100,000 clones; just under 85% occur once, and the top ten carry more than 15%. Material: peripheral blood. The origin of the receptors is a man older than 75 with active or convalescent COVID-19.

This chain joins TRBV19 and TRBJ2-1; no clear D. Germline V lookup: CDR1 LNHDA, CDR2 SQIVND (reference sequence). The length of the CDR3 is 12 residues. The V gene lost 4 bases and the J gene lost 3 bases, with 4 bases spanning the gap. CDR3: CASSTSYNEQFF. The CDR3 DNA reads as TGTGCCAGTAGTACCAGCTACAATGAGCAGTTCTTC.

CDR3 coding DNA: TGTGCCAGCAGTGGACGACTAGCGGGCCGCTCCTACAATGAGCAGTTCTTC. It specifies CASSGRLAGRSYNEQFF. The V call is TRBV6-1, the J call TRBJ2-1; TRBD2 agrees at 10 bases. The V gene's germline CDR1 is MNHNS and CDR2 SASEGT. This CDR3 contains 17 residues. J gave up 0 bases and V 4 bases, and 6 bases lay outside the gene matches.

The CDR3 DNA follows: TGTGCCAGCAGCCAATCTTTGTCTCGTGGACGGGAGAACACTGAAGCTTTCTTT. Its translation is CASSQSLSRGRENTEAFF. J is TRBJ1-1 and V is TRBV14; D unresolved. The germline V gene encodes CDR1 SGHDN and CDR2 FVKESK. Trimming cost V 2 bases and J 1 base, with 20 bases left between them. This CDR3 spans 18 amino acids.

The chain is built from TRBV29-1 and TRBJ1-2, with 7 nucleotides matching TRBD1. This CDR3 is built from 15 residues. CDR1 and CDR2 from the germline V gene are SQVTM and ANQGSEA. Trimming removed 6 bases from V and 5 bases from J; junction bases left unmatched: 15. The CDR3 DNA reads TGCAGCGTGGGGATAGGACAGGACGCGACGTATGGCTACACCTTC. It is translated as CSVGIGQDATYGYTF.

V gene TRBV27 combines with J gene TRBJ1-1, with D hard to call. This CDR3 has 14 amino acids. Per the germline V gene, CDR1 is MNHEY and CDR2 is SMNVEV (reference sequence). V was trimmed by 5 bases and J by 4 bases, leaving 14 bases between them. CDR3 sequence (DNA): TGTGCCAGCAGTCCAAGTACGGCGGTCACTGAAGCTTTCTTT. Its protein is CASSPSTAVTEAFF.

The chain employs TRBV5-1 and TRBJ2-5, with TRBD2 as a possible D gene (6 bases). The CDR3 runs to 13 residues. V was trimmed by 4 bases and J by 5 bases, leaving 12 bases between them. CDR1 and CDR2 (germline): SGHRS, YFSETQ. CDR3 sequence: CASSPGTSETQYF. The CDR3 coding sequence is TGCGCCAGCAGCCCAGGGACTTCTGAGACCCAGTACTTC.

This rearrangement joins TRBV7-9 to TRBJ1-1; D might be TRBD1 (6 bases). V was shortened by 5 bases and J by 10 bases, with 17 bases between the two germline ends. The germline gives CDR1 SEHNR, CDR2 FQNEAQ (reference sequence). The CDR3 is 13 amino acids. CDR3 coding DNA: TGTGCCAGCAGCCTAGGACAGTTTAATCGAGCTTTCTTT. Translating gives CASSLGQFNRAFF. The full variable domain, with the rest looked up from reference TRBV7-9 and TRBJ1-1, is DTGVSQNPRHKITKRGQNVTFRCDPISEHNRLYWYRQTLGQGPEFLTYFQNEAQLEKSRLLSDRFSAERPKGSFSTLEIQRTEQGDSAMYLCASSLGQFNRAFFGQGTRLTVV.

This chain uses TRBV25-1 with TRBJ1-3; D ambiguous. The germline V gene has CDR1 MGHDK and CDR2 SYGVNS. Deletions cut 2 bases from V and 0 bases from J, with 5 bases between. CDR3 size: 14 residues. This CDR3 reads CASSEPLSGNTIYF. Written as DNA, the CDR3 is TGTGCCAGCAGTGAACCCCTCTCTGGAAACACCATATATTTT. Based on the CDR3 plus reference TRBV25-1 and TRBJ1-3, the full variable domain is EADIYQTPRYLVIGTGKKITLECSQTMGHDKMYWYQQDPGMELHLIHYSYGVNSTEKGDLSSESTVSRIRTEHFPLTLESARPSHTSQYLCASSEPLSGNTIYFGEGSWLTVV.

The chain combines TRBV9 with TRBJ2-2, with a tentative D call TRBD2 (6 bases). Germline V gene sequence: CDR1 SGDLS, CDR2 YYNGEE. CDR3 length equals 16 residues. The ends were cut back, 0 bases at V and 0 bases at J, with 9 bases in the middle. The DNA for the CDR3 is TGTGCCAGCAGCGTAGTGGGACTCGCGAACACCGGGGAGCTGTTTTTT. It encodes CASSVVGLANTGELFF.

V usage is TRBV19 and J usage is TRBJ2-2; a weak D match, TRBD1 (5 bases). The V end lost 4 bases, the J end lost 5 bases, and 8 bases lay between the germline ends. The length of the CDR3 is 13 residues. Germline CDR1 and CDR2: LNHDA and SQIVND (reference sequence). The CDR3 reads CASSKPGTGELFF. The CDR3 bases are TGTGCCAGTAGTAAACCAGGGACCGGGGAGCTGTTTTTT.

As regards this clone: The same CDR3 also results from other DNA sequences found in this sample. The rearrangement links TRBV6-1 to TRBJ2-3; weak D call: TRBD2 (5 bases). This CDR3 has 14 residues. The V and J ends lost 2 bases and 3 bases respectively, with 9 bases between them. Germline values: CDR1 MNHNS, CDR2 SASEGT. CDR3 amino acids: CASSELGRTDTQYF. The DNA for the CDR3 is TGTGCCAGCAGTGAATTAGGGAGAACAGATACGCAGTATTTT.